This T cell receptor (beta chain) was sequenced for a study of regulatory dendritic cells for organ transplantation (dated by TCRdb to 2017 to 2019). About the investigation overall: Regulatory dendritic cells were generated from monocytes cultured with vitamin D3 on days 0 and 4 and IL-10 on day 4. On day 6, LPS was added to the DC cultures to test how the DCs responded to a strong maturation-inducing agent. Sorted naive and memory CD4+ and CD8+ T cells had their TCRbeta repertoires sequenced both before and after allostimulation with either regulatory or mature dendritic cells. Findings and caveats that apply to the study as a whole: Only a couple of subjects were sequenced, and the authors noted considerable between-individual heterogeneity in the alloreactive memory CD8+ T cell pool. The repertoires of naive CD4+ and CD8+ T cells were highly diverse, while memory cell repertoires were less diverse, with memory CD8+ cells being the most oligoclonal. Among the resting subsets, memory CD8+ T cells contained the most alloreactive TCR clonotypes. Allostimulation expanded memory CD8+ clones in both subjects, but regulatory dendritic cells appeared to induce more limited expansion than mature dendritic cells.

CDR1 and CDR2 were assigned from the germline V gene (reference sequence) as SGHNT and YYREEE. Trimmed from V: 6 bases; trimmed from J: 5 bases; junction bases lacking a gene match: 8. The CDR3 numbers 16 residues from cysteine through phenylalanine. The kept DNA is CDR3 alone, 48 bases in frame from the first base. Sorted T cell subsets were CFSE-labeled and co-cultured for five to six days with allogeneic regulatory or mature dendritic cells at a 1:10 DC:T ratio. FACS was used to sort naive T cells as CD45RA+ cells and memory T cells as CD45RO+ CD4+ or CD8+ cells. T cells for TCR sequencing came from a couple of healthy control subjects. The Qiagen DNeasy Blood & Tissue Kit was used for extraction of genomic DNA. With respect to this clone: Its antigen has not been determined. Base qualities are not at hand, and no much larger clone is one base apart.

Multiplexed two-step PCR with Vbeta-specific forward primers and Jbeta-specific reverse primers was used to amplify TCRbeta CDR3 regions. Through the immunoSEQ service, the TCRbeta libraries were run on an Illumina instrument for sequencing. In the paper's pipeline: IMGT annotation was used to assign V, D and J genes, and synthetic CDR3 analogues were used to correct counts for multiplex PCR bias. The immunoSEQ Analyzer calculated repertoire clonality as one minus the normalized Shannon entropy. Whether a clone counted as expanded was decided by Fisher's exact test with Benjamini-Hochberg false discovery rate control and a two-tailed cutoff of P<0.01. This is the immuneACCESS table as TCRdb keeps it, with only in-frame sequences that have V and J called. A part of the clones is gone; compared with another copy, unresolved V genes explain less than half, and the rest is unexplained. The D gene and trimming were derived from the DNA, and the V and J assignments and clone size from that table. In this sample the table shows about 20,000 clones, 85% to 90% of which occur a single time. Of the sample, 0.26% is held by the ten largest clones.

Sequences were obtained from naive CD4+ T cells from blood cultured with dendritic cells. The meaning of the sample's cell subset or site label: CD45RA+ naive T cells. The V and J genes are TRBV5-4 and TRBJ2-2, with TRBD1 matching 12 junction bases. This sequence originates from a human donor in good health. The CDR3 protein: CASTPPGQGATGELFF. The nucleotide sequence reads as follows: TGTGCCAGCACCCCCCCGGGACAGGGGGCAACCGGGGAGCTGTTTTTT.